A single sample gave rise to the 22 T cell receptor beta chains below, sequenced in a study of patients and donors after allogeneic stem cell transplantation. MiXCR was run by TCRdb on the RT-PCR reads, yielding one entry per CDR3 protein. The data contain 920,000 or so distinct CDR3 sequences, under 20% of them singletons. Source material: blood, either unsorted or a sorted T cell fraction (not recorded which). Receptors originate from a human donor who was either an allogeneic HSCT recipient or a stem cell or donor lymphocyte infusion donor (not recorded which). It is not recorded whose cells these are; they may come from a transplant donor.

This clonotype was detected only a few times. The chain combines TRBV12-3 or TRBV12-4 with TRBJ2-7; D is tentatively TRBD1 or TRBD2 (5 bases each). This CDR3 spans 17 amino acids. V was pared by 1 base and J by 1 base, with 17 bases between. CDR3 sequence (DNA): TGTGCCAGCAGTTTAGGGGGGTCGGCAGGGATTTCCTACGAGCAGTACTTC. Encoded protein: CASSLGGSAGISYEQYF.

This clonotype has ten or more counts. The J gene is TRBJ1-6, the V gene TRBV12-3 or TRBV12-4; no definite D call. The CDR3 covers 12 residues. The germline V and J ends were trimmed by 3 bases and 11 bases, with 8 bases remaining between them. CDR3 coding DNA: TGTGCCAGCAGTTTGCAGGTTCCACCCCTCCACTTT. This gives the protein CASSLQVPPLHF.

The chain carries TRBV13 and TRBJ2-2, with a weak D call TRBD2 (6 bases). The V gene lost 2 bases and the J gene lost 7 bases, with 14 bases spanning the gap. Germline V lookup: CDR1 PRHDT, CDR2 FYEKMQ (reference sequence). The CDR3 extends over 15 amino acids. The CDR3: CASSLNGGNVGELFF. The DNA of the CDR3 is TGTGCCAGCAGCTTAAATGGCGGGAACGTCGGGGAGCTGTTTTTT.

The J gene is TRBJ2-7, the V gene TRBV7-9, with a possible D match to TRBD1 (6 bases). The germline V gene has CDR1 SEHNR and CDR2 FQNEAQ (reference sequence). With 5 bases removed from V and 2 bases from J, the gap between germline ends came to 19 bases. The CDR3 is made up of 16 amino acids. CDR3 residues: CASSKGSGQPTYEQYF. The CDR3 nucleotides read TGTGCCAGCAGCAAAGGATCAGGACAGCCGACCTACGAGCAGTACTTC.

This clonotype was observed a few times. The chain joins TRBV7-9 to TRBJ2-1, with TRBD1 matching over 7 bases. CDR1 and CDR2 from the germline V gene are SEHNR and FQNEAQ (reference sequence). The J segment lost 9 bases and the V segment lost 5 bases, leaving 10 bases of the junction unmatched. This CDR3 contains 14 residues. CDR3 sequence (DNA): TGTGCCAGCAGCCTGGGTACACAGGGGATTGAGCAGTTCTTC. This encodes CASSLGTQGIEQFF.

Many counts were recorded for this clonotype. This sequence joins TRBV10-3 and TRBJ2-5; TRBD1 aligns across 9 bases. CDR1 is ENHRY and CDR2 is SYGVKD in the germline V gene. The CDR3 consists of 16 residues. Trimming at V came to 6 bases and at J to 2 bases, leaving 10 bases not matched to a gene. In DNA form, the CDR3 reads TGTGCCATCAGCCAAGTACCGGGACAGGGTCAAGAGACCCAGTACTTC. Its protein product is CAISQVPGQGQETQYF.

In this sample, this clonotype turned up a few times. The J gene is TRBJ1-6, the V gene TRBV6-5, with TRBD1 matching over 8 bases. The CDR3 loop spans 14 amino acids. With 2 bases clipped from V and 10 bases from J, the junction kept 4 bases outside the gene matches. Germline CDR1 MNHEY, CDR2 SVGAGI. CDR3: CASSYQGARSPLHF. CDR3 nucleotides: TGTGCCAGCAGTTACCAGGGGGCTAGGTCACCCCTCCACTTT.

This clonotype was seen a few times. The chain carries TRBV20-1 and TRBJ2-4, with D possibly TRBD1 on 6 matching bases. This CDR3 region has 14 residues. Per germline, CDR1 DFQATT and CDR2 SNEGSKA (reference sequence). The ends were cut back, 2 bases at V and 8 bases at J, with 16 bases in the middle. The CDR3 region is CSARLRGLGDIQYF. The CDR3 DNA sequence: TGCAGTGCTAGACTCAGGGGTTTGGGAGACATTCAGTACTTC.

The chain has TRBV9 and TRBJ2-4, with 9 bases aligning to TRBD2. Germline V gene lookup returns CDR1 SGDLS and CDR2 YYNGEE. The ends lost 4 bases at V and 1 base at J; junction bases unmatched: 15. The CDR3 spans 19 residues. The CDR3 loop reads CASSPRGSGGPGAKNIQYF. DNA for the CDR3: TGTGCCAGCAGCCCCCGGGGTAGCGGGGGCCCTGGGGCCAAAAACATTCAGTACTTC.

In this sample, this clonotype turned up a few times. V is TRBV25-1 and J is TRBJ2-7; 8 nucleotides line up with TRBD1. The V gene end was trimmed by 5 bases and the J gene end by 5 bases; junction bases not matched to a gene: 8. This CDR3 has 14 residues. Germline V lookup: CDR1 MGHDK, CDR2 SYGVNS. The CDR3 DNA is TGTGCCAGCAGTTCCCGACAGGGGAGCAACGAGCAGTACTTC. Protein sequence: CASSSRQGSNEQYF.

This clonotype was detected only a few times. The V and J genes are TRBV20-1 and TRBJ2-2; 13 nucleotides line up with TRBD2. Germline CDR1 reads DFQATT; CDR2 reads SNEGSKA (reference sequence). Losses at the gene ends were 1 base for V and 5 bases for J; bases not matched to a gene: 13. The CDR3 runs 19 residues. The CDR3 is CSARVPGLAGQGGTGELFF. The CDR3, as DNA: TGCAGTGCTAGAGTTCCGGGACTAGCGGGGCAAGGCGGAACCGGGGAGCTGTTTTTT.

This clonotype has just a few counts. The chain recombines TRBV7-9 with TRBJ1-4, with D perhaps matching TRBD1 (6 bases). Germline CDR1 and CDR2: SEHNR and FQNEAQ (reference sequence). V was clipped by 4 bases and J by 7 bases, with 13 bases between them. CDR3 length: 14 residues. CDR3 amino acids: CASSSRGSGEKLFF. The CDR3 nucleotides read TGTGCCAGCAGCTCCAGGGGCTCAGGTGAAAAACTGTTTTTT.

This clonotype has just a few counts. V gene TRBV24-1 combines with J gene TRBJ2-2; a possible D gene is TRBD2 (6 bases). V was pared by 0 bases and J by 6 bases, with 7 bases between. The germline V gene encodes CDR1 KGHDR and CDR2 SFDVKD. CDR3 length: 14 residues. The CDR3 region is CATSDLPGAGELFF. Here the CDR3 DNA reads TGTGCCACCAGTGATTTGCCGGGGGCCGGGGAGCTGTTTTTT.

The sample holds a few counts of this clonotype. The chain uses TRBV12-3 or TRBV12-4 and TRBJ2-1; TRBD2 matches 10 bases. The V gene end was trimmed by 5 bases and the J gene end by 8 bases; junction bases not matched to a gene: 6. This CDR3 region has 14 residues. DNA for the CDR3: TGTGCCAGCAGTCCTAGCGGGAGTGGCTATGAGCAGTTCTTC. Translating gives CASSPSGSGYEQFF.

This clonotype was observed a few times. The genes are TRBV6-5 and TRBJ1-5; possibly TRBD1 for D (6 bases). The CDR3 is 16 amino acids. Germline CDR1 MNHEY, CDR2 SVGAGI. Between the trimmed V and J ends, which lost 1 base and 7 bases, there was a span of 17 bases. CDR3 in amino acids: CASSYFNPGQRQPQHF. Here the CDR3 DNA reads TGTGCCAGCAGTTACTTTAACCCGGGACAAAGGCAGCCCCAGCATTTT.

This clonotype turned up a few times. V is TRBV7-8 and J is TRBJ2-1; D call uncertain. V lost 2 bases, J lost 0 bases, and 8 bases lay in between. Germline V lookup: CDR1 SGHVS, CDR2 FQNEAQ. The CDR3 consists of 15 residues. CDR3: CASSLKQSSYNEQFF. CDR3 DNA: TGTGCCAGCAGCTTAAAACAGAGCTCCTACAATGAGCAGTTCTTC. Full variable domain (rest looked up from reference TRBV7-8 and TRBJ2-1): GAGVSQSPRYKVAKRGQDVALRCDPISGHVSLFWYQQALGQGPEFLTYFQNEAQLDKSGLPSDRFFAERPEGSVSTLKIQRTQQEDSAVYLCASSLKQSSYNEQFFGPGTRLTVL.

This clonotype was seen ten or more times. This chain connects TRBV5-6 to TRBJ1-6; D is possibly TRBD1 (5 bases). The CDR3 contains 15 residues. CDR1 SGHDT and CDR2 YYEEEE come from the germline V gene. V lost 0 bases and J lost 10, with 14 bases in between. CDR3: CASSLAVGAFSPLHF. DNA for the CDR3: TGTGCCAGCAGCTTGGCCGTAGGGGCTTTCTCACCCCTCCACTTT. The variable domain in full, with the rest retrieved from reference TRBV5-6 and TRBJ1-6, is DAGVTQSPTHLIKTRGQQVTLRCSPKSGHDTVSWYQQALGQGPQFIFQYYEEEERQRGNFPDRFSGHQFPNYSSELNVNALLLGDSALYLCASSLAVGAFSPLHFGNGTRLTVT.

The chain employs TRBV12-3 or TRBV12-4 and TRBJ1-4; unclear D gene. Trimming left V 4 bases short and J 4 bases short, with 4 bases between. This CDR3 is built from 12 residues. As DNA, the CDR3 is TGTGCCAGCAGTTCGTATAATGAAAAACTGTTTTTT. Amino acid sequence: CASSSYNEKLFF.

This clonotype was seen a single time. The chain is built from TRBV4-1 and TRBJ2-1, with D possibly matching TRBD1 (5 bases). Trimming left V 0 bases short and J 11 bases short, with 8 bases between. The CDR3 contains 12 residues. The germline V gene has CDR1 MGHRA and CDR2 YSYEKL. The CDR3, as DNA: TGCGCCAGCAGCCAAGATGGACACCAGCAGTTCTTC. This gives the protein CASSQDGHQQFF.

This clonotype was seen only a few times. The chain carries TRBV9 and TRBJ1-4; D gene ambiguous. The CDR3 has 15 amino acids. The germline gives CDR1 SGDLS, CDR2 YYNGEE. V lost 4 bases, J lost 5 bases, and 15 bases lay in between. CDR3 bases: TGTGCCAGCAGCATTCGAGAAGGCAGGAATGAAAAACTGTTTTTT. This codes for CASSIREGRNEKLFF.

The V gene is TRBV4-3, the J gene TRBJ1-2; no definite D call. Germline CDR1 reads LGHNA; CDR2 reads YSLEER. This CDR3 comprises 15 residues. V lost 0 bases, J lost 9 bases, and 17 bases lay in between. In nucleotides, the CDR3 is TGCGCCAGCAGCCAAGATCGCTCCCTGTTTTTTAGCTACACCTTC. It yields the protein CASSQDRSLFFSYTF.

This clonotype was counted ten times or more. This rearrangement joins TRBV24-1 to TRBJ2-3, with D possibly called TRBD1 or TRBD2 (5 bases each). Germline V gene sequence: CDR1 KGHDR, CDR2 SFDVKD. V was clipped by 3 bases and J by 4 bases, with 13 bases between them. This CDR3 is 15 amino acids long. The CDR3 sequence is CATSDPAGTADTQYF. The CDR3 DNA sequence: TGTGCCACCAGTGATCCGGCAGGGACGGCAGATACGCAGTATTTT.